These 20 T cell receptor beta chains originate from one sample sequenced in a study of spatial heterogeneity in lung cancer. Using its own MiXCR run on the 5' RACE reads, TCRdb lists one record per CDR3 protein. The repertoire has about 25,000 distinct CDR3 sequences, approximately 6.6% of them found once; the top ten carry roughly an eighth. Time point indicated: sample taken at primary tumor resection. Whole RNA, which was extracted from tumor, nontumor lung tissue or frozen PBMC, was sequenced without any cell sorting. The sequencing used PBMCs, collected at surgery. The receptor source for this set is a male donor with early-stage non-small cell lung cancer.

This clonotype occurred many times. The rearrangement links TRBV27 to TRBJ2-3; D may be TRBD2 (6 bases). V gave up 3 bases and J gave up 4 bases, with 11 bases separating them. The CDR3 consists of 14 residues. The V gene's germline CDR1 is MNHEY and CDR2 SMNVEV (reference sequence). CDR3 amino acids: CASSFELAADTQYF. The CDR3 DNA is TGTGCCAGCAGTTTCGAACTAGCAGCAGATACGCAGTATTTT.

This clonotype was detected ten times or more. The chain uses TRBV28 and TRBJ1-2; D might be TRBD1 (5 bases). The V gene's germline CDR1 is MDHEN and CDR2 SYDVKM. V lost 4 bases and J 10 bases, leaving 13 bases between the germline ends. The length of the CDR3 is 12 residues. CDR3 DNA: TGTGCCAGCAGTTATTTTAGGGGAATCTACACCTTC. This encodes CASSYFRGIYTF.

This clonotype was seen many times. The chain uses TRBV10-3 and TRBJ2-6; either TRBD1 or TRBD2 may fit D (5 bases each). Looked up from germline, CDR1 is ENHRY and CDR2 is SYGVKD. The CDR3 extends over 15 amino acids. The V and J ends lost 4 bases and 0 bases respectively, with 7 bases between them. The CDR3 nucleotides are TGTGCCATCAGTGCCGGGACCTCTGGGGCCAACGTCCTGACTTTC. It translates to CAISAGTSGANVLTF.

This clonotype was counted a few times. V gene TRBV20-1 combines with J gene TRBJ2-7, with a weak D call TRBD1 (5 bases). Germline V gene sequence: CDR1 DFQATT, CDR2 SNEGSKA (reference sequence). The V and J ends lost 0 bases and 2 bases respectively, with 8 bases between them. The CDR3 sequence is 13 residues long. As DNA, the CDR3 is TGCAGTGCTAGAGATGGGGCTCCCTACGAGCAGTACTTC. This translates into CSARDGAPYEQYF.

The J gene is TRBJ2-5, the V gene TRBV6-5; no definite D call. CDR3 size: 15 residues. Trimming cost V 0 bases and J 7 bases, with 15 bases left between them. Germline V lookup: CDR1 MNHEY, CDR2 SVGAGI. CDR3 sequence reads: CASSYSFTTPGTQYF. The CDR3 coding sequence is TGTGCCAGCAGTTACTCGTTTACTACGCCCGGGACCCAGTACTTC.

The chain joins TRBV6-1 to TRBJ2-3; D might be TRBD2 (7 bases). Trimming took 8 bases from V and 4 from J, leaving 19 bases between them. CDR1 and CDR2 from the germline V gene are MNHNS and SASEGT. This CDR3 has 15 amino acids. CDR3 bases: TGTGCCAGCTCGGGAGGACAGCAAAACTCAGATACGCAGTATTTT. Protein sequence: CASSGGQQNSDTQYF.

This clonotype was recorded at least ten times. The genes are TRBV9 and TRBJ1-1; D not resolved. CDR3 size: 14 residues. Trimming pared 3 bases from V and 4 bases from J, leaving 13 bases between. CDR1 SGDLS and CDR2 YYNGEE come from the germline V gene. In DNA form, the CDR3 reads TGTGCCAGCAGCGCGGACGCCCGAAGCACTGAAGCTTTCTTT. Its protein is CASSADARSTEAFF. The variable domain in full, completed from reference TRBV9 and TRBJ1-1, reads DSGVTQTPKHLITATGQRVTLRCSPRSGDLSVYWYQQSLDQGLQFLIQYYNGEERAKGNILERFSAQQFPDLHSELNLSSLELGDSALYFCASSADARSTEAFFGQGTRLTVV.

This clonotype was seen only a few times. The V and J genes are TRBV7-8 and TRBJ1-1; 8 bases match TRBD1. Germline CDR1 reads SGHVS; CDR2 reads FQNEAQ. The junction had 9 bases not matched to a gene; V was cut back by 5 bases and J by 1 base. The CDR3 contains 16 residues. The CDR3 nucleotides read TGTGCCAGCAGCCCCGGTCCAGGGGGCACGAACACTGAAGCTTTCTTT. This translates into CASSPGPGGTNTEAFF.

V gene TRBV28 combines with J gene TRBJ2-1; no clear D. The V end was cut by 5 bases, the J end by 7 bases, with 9 bases between. The V gene's germline CDR1 is MDHEN and CDR2 SYDVKM. The CDR3 length is 12 residues. The CDR3 spells CASSQTRNEQFF. CDR3 coding DNA: TGTGCCAGCAGTCAAACAAGGAATGAGCAGTTCTTC. Looking up the rest from reference TRBV28 and TRBJ2-1 gives the full variable domain: DVKVTQSSRYLVKRTGEKVFLECVQDMDHENMFWYRQDPGLGLRLIYFSYDVKMKEKGDIPEGYSVSREKKERFSLILESASTNQTSMYLCASSQTRNEQFFGPGTRLTVL.

The chain joins TRBV10-1 to TRBJ2-1, with 8 nucleotides matching TRBD2. In germline, CDR1 is WNHNN, CDR2 SYGVQD (reference sequence). The CDR3 runs 15 residues. Trimming removed 9 bases from V and 7 bases from J; junction bases left unmatched: 14. CDR3 coding DNA: TGCGCCAGGTTTCACCCCGGGACTAGAGCAAATGAGCAGTTCTTC. Its translation is CARFHPGTRANEQFF.

The chain has TRBV6-1 and TRBJ2-7; TRBD2 is a possible D gene (5 bases). Between the trimmed V and J ends, which lost 3 bases and 2 bases, there was a span of 8 bases. CDR3 size: 13 residues. Per the germline V gene, CDR1 is MNHNS and CDR2 is SASEGT. The CDR3 region has the DNA TGTGCCAGCAGTGACGGGAAACCCTACGAGCAGTACTTC. Translation gives CASSDGKPYEQYF.

The table lists this clonotype with a few counts. This rearrangement joins TRBV7-8 to TRBJ2-1; 7 bases fit TRBD1. CDR1 is SGHVS and CDR2 is FQNEAQ in the germline V gene. The CDR3 is made up of 16 amino acids. Trimming at V came to 5 bases and at J to 0 bases, leaving 7 bases not matched to a gene. CDR3 nucleotide sequence: TGTGCCAGCAGCCGATGGGGACAGACCTCCTACAATGAGCAGTTCTTC. Protein sequence: CASSRWGQTSYNEQFF. Variable domain in full (rest from reference TRBV7-8 and TRBJ2-1): GAGVSQSPRYKVAKRGQDVALRCDPISGHVSLFWYQQALGQGPEFLTYFQNEAQLDKSGLPSDRFFAERPEGSVSTLKIQRTQQEDSAVYLCASSRWGQTSYNEQFFGPGTRLTVL.

This clonotype was recorded many times. This sequence joins TRBV18 and TRBJ1-4; D remains unclear. The CDR3 has 13 amino acids. The germline V and J ends were trimmed by 3 bases and 4 bases, with 6 bases remaining between them. Germline-derived CDR1 and CDR2 are KGHSH and LQKENI. The CDR3 loop is CASSPTFNEKLFF. The CDR3 coding sequence is TGTGCCAGCTCACCGACTTTTAATGAAAAACTGTTTTTT. Full variable domain (missing parts from reference TRBV18 and TRBJ1-4): NAGVMQNPRHLVRRRGQEARLRCSPMKGHSHVYWYRQLPEEGLKFMVYLQKENIIDESGMPKERFSAEFPKEGPSILRIQQVVRGDSAAYFCASSPTFNEKLFFGSGTQLSVL.

The rearrangement joins TRBV28 to TRBJ2-3; possible D gene TRBD2, 5 bases. V was trimmed by 1 base and J by 9 bases, leaving 8 bases between them. The CDR3 consists of 12 residues. Germline-derived CDR1 and CDR2 are MDHEN and SYDVKM. The CDR3 reads CASSLLGSTQYF. CDR3 sequence (DNA): TGTGCCAGCAGTTTATTGGGGAGCACGCAGTATTTT.

At least ten counts were recorded for this clonotype. This chain connects TRBV4-1 to TRBJ2-7; the match to TRBD2 covers 8 bases. Germline V lookup: CDR1 MGHRA, CDR2 YSYEKL. The CDR3 is 17 residues long. Trimming removed 7 bases from V and 4 bases from J; junction bases left unmatched: 18. The CDR3 DNA follows: TGCGCCAGCACCCCAATCCTGAGACGGGAGGGCCGGTACGAGCAGTACTTC. Amino acids: CASTPILRREGRYEQYF.

This clonotype was observed a few times. The chain uses TRBV7-9 and TRBJ2-2; D gene uncertain. The V gene lost 5 bases and the J gene lost 7 bases, with 17 bases spanning the gap. The germline V gene has CDR1 SEHNR and CDR2 FQNEAQ (reference sequence). The length of the CDR3 is 15 residues. The DNA for the CDR3 is TGTGCCAGCAGCCACGTGGGCCGAGGCGGCGGGGAGCTGTTTTTT. Translated: CASSHVGRGGGELFF.

This clonotype was picked up one time. The chain links TRBV19 to TRBJ2-4, with a possible D match to TRBD1 (5 bases). Germline V gives CDR1 LNHDA, CDR2 SQIVND (reference sequence). Between the trimmed V and J ends, which lost 5 bases and 2 bases, there was a span of 13 bases. The CDR3 loop spans 15 amino acids. The CDR3 nucleotides are TGTGCCAGTAGTGGGGCTTGGGTCTCCAAAAACATTCAGTACTTC. It yields the protein CASSGAWVSKNIQYF.

The CDR3 nucleotides read TGTGCCAGCAGCCTCCGGATAGATGGCGAGCAGTACTTC. Amino acid sequence: CASSLRIDGEQYF. The V and J genes are TRBV14 and TRBJ2-7; D remains unclear. The CDR3 totals 13 residues. Deletions cut 4 bases from V and 6 bases from J, with 13 bases between. Germline assignment: CDR1 SGHDN and CDR2 FVKESK.

This clonotype showed up many times. The CDR3 sequence is CSAPPVLQGAGDQPQHF. The CDR3 DNA follows: TGCAGTGCCCCGCCGGTACTACAGGGGGCCGGGGATCAGCCCCAGCATTTT. This chain uses TRBV20-1 with TRBJ1-5; 9 bases align to TRBD1. Losses at the gene ends were 6 bases for V and 5 bases for J; bases not matched to a gene: 17. This CDR3 has 17 amino acids. Looked up from germline, CDR1 is DFQATT and CDR2 is SNEGSKA (reference sequence).

This clonotype was counted at least ten times. The chain is built from TRBV20-1 and TRBJ2-2; 8 positions agree with TRBD1. Germline values: CDR1 DFQATT, CDR2 SNEGSKA (reference sequence). This CDR3 has 16 amino acids. V lost 0 bases to trimming and J lost 5 bases; unmatched junction nucleotides: 8. CDR3 sequence (DNA): TGCAGTGCTAGAGAATGGGGGACAGGCTTAACCGGGGAGCTGTTTTTT. Translated: CSAREWGTGLTGELFF.